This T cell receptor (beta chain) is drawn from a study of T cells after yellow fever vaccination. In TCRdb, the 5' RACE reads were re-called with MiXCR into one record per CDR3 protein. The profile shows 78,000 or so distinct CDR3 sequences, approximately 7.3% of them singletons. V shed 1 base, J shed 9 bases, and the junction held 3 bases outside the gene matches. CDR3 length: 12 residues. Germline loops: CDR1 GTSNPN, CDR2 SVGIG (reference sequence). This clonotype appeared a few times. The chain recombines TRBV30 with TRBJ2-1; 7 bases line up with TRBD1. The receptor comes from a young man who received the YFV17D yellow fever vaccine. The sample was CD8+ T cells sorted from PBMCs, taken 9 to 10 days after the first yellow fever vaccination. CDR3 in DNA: TGTGCCTGGAGTGCGGCAGGGGGTGAGCAGTTCTTC. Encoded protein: CAWSAAGGEQFF.